This T cell receptor beta chain appears in the sequencing data of a study of T-cell reconstitution after alpha-beta-depleted transplantation in children. Findings and limits, study-wide: Some patients showed high day-60 TCRbeta diversity, which derived from surviving recipient T cells and thymic progenitors. Counts and diversity of T cells one year after transplant came mostly from newly produced T cells. There were reportedly several hundred expanded graft clones from which alpha-beta T cells came about two months after transplant.

This clonotype was observed a handful of times. Its antigen is undetermined. The V segment lost 4 bases and the J segment 1 base; nucleotides outside the gene matches: 5. There are 15 residues in the CDR3. In germline, CDR1 is MNHEY, CDR2 SVGAGI. Unique molecular identifiers were used to barcode this TCRbeta library. Each CDR3 protein is one row after TCRdb ran MiXCR on the PCR reads. Seen here are some 450,000 distinct CDR3 sequences, around 46% observed once, and the top ten hold 27%. This rearrangement joins TRBV6-5 to TRBJ2-3, with 7 positions matching TRBD1. The source is a girl between 2 and 10 years old with aplastic anemia, due to receive a stem cell transplant. The material was PBMCs, obtained before TCRalphabeta/CD19-depleted stem cell transplant. This chain's CDR3 is CASSSRDSRTDTQYF. The DNA for the CDR3 is TGTGCCAGCAGTTCCCGGGACAGTCGCACAGATACGCAGTATTTT.